The source of this TCR beta chain is a study of OX40 agonist ivuxolimab in advanced cancers. The overall study: Every 2 weeks, patients got intravenous ivuxolimab at one of six dose levels (0.01-10 mg/kg). Study-wide results and limits: The study found that CD8+ T cells averaged more expanded clones than CD4+. Among the lowest levels of clonal expansion were found in partial responders at 0.1-3.0 mg/kg.

J lost 5 bases, V lost 4 bases, and 11 bases had no gene match. CDR1 and CDR2 from the germline V gene are SGHNT and YYREEE (reference sequence). The CDR3 sequence is 15 residues long. The protocol was immunoSEQ multiplex PCR, while the TCRdb copy is restricted to in-frame clones and leaves out a portion. The top ten hold roughly 27% of the sample, which has 60,000 or so clones, 65% to 85% seen once. The investigators sampled blood at baseline, at cycle 4 day 1, and at cycle 7 day 1. Worth noting for this clone: Its antigen is still unknown.

The sequence was obtained from an adult with an advanced solid tumor such as melanoma, head and neck, liver or kidney cancer. The chain carries TRBV5-4 and TRBJ2-5; TRBD2 aligns across 7 bases. The source was CD4+ or CD8+ T cells sorted from blood, collected in a trial of the OX40 agonist ivuxolimab. CDR3 coding DNA: TGTGCCAGCAGCCCGACTGGTCTAGCGGAGGAGACCCAGTACTTC. It yields the protein CASSPTGLAEETQYF.